Shown below are 13 T cell receptor beta chains from a single sample sequenced in a study of blood T cell repertoires in COVID-19 (dated by TCRdb to 2020 to 2022). Receptor libraries were prepared by the immunoSEQ multiplex PCR assay. As stored in TCRdb, this immuneACCESS dataset retains in-frame rearrangements with V and J assigned. A fraction of the clones does not appear; measured against another copy, unresolved V genes explain less than half of the discrepancy, and the remainder lacks a known reason. Recorded for this sample are a few hundred thousand clones; approximately 86% of them occurred a single time. The ten largest clones represent 2% to 2.5% of the sample. Sequenced input: peripheral blood. The receptors originated from a woman in her twenties or thirties who had recovered from COVID-19.

The chain uses TRBV5-8 and TRBJ2-7, with 9 bases matching TRBD1. Trimming at V came to 4 bases and at J to 5 bases, leaving 10 bases not matched to a gene. Germline lookup yields CDR1 SGHTS and CDR2 YDEGEE. The CDR3 loop spans 15 amino acids. The CDR3 spells CASSRKGQGGNEQYF. In DNA form, the CDR3 reads TGTGCCAGCAGCAGGAAGGGACAGGGAGGAAACGAGCAGTACTTC.

This clone has a handful of counts. The V gene is TRBV19, the J gene TRBJ1-3; D unresolved. Trimming removed 7 bases at V and 7 bases at J, with 8 bases between. Germline V gene data show CDR1 as LNHDA and CDR2 as SQIVND (reference sequence). The CDR3 covers 11 residues. The CDR3 DNA reads as TGTGCCAGTATGGCGGGGAACACCATATATTTT. This translates into CASMAGNTIYF.

The rearrangement uses TRBV6-5 and TRBJ2-3; 8 bases are a match to TRBD1. From germline, CDR1 is MNHEY and CDR2 SVGAGI. The CDR3 contains 15 residues. V shed 5 bases and J 4 bases; nucleotides not matched to a gene: 8. CDR3 in amino acids: CASSPGQGEADTQYF. Here the CDR3 DNA reads TGTGCCAGCAGTCCAGGACAGGGCGAGGCAGATACGCAGTATTTT.

This chain connects TRBV19 to TRBJ1-5, with D uncertain. Trimming shortened V by 4 bases and J by 2 bases, and 15 bases separated the two germline ends. Germline V CDR1 and CDR2: LNHDA, SQIVND (reference sequence). This CDR3 is 16 amino acids long. In nucleotides, the CDR3 is TGTGCCAGTAGTAAACACGCGGGCGCAGGCAATCAGCCCCAGCATTTT. Protein product: CASSKHAGAGNQPQHF.

The CDR3 loop reads CASSLGRGSYNEQFF. CDR3 nucleotide sequence: TGTGCCAGCAGCTTAGGGAGGGGCTCCTACAATGAGCAGTTCTTC. This chain joins TRBV11-3 and TRBJ2-1; a possible D gene is TRBD2 (6 bases). V dropped 1 base and J dropped 0 bases, with 7 bases sitting between them. CDR1 and CDR2 from the germline V gene are SGHNT and YENEEA. The CDR3 totals 15 residues.

This chain uses TRBV6-1 with TRBJ2-5; the match to TRBD1 covers 7 bases. The CDR3 spans 16 residues. CDR1 is MNHNS, CDR2 SASEGT, per germline. Trimming cost V 0 bases and J 1 base; bases outside gene matches: 5. The CDR3 region has the DNA TGTGCCAGCAGTGAAGCCGGGACAGTGTCCCAAGAGACCCAGTACTTC. This sequence encodes CASSEAGTVSQETQYF.

The V gene is TRBV6-1, the J gene TRBJ2-3; 8 nucleotides align to TRBD2. V dropped 3 bases and J dropped 11; count of bases not matched to a gene: 4. Germline V lookup: CDR1 MNHNS, CDR2 SASEGT. The CDR3 extends over 12 amino acids. CDR3 sequence reads: CASSESGLEQYF. The CDR3 DNA reads as TGTGCCAGCAGTGAGTCGGGACTAGAGCAGTATTTT.

The V call is TRBV19, the J call TRBJ2-2; D call uncertain. The CDR3 contains 13 residues. Germline-derived CDR1 and CDR2 are LNHDA and SQIVND (reference sequence). Deletions cut 1 base from V and 5 bases from J, with 5 bases between. CDR3 protein: CASSIVLTGELFF. CDR3 in DNA: TGTGCCAGTAGTATAGTGTTAACCGGGGAGCTGTTTTTT.

CDR3 sequence (DNA): TGTGCCAGCAGCAACACAGATACGCAGTATTTT. It codes for CASSNTDTQYF. The chain uses TRBV27 and TRBJ2-3, with unresolved D. Germline lookup yields CDR1 MNHEY and CDR2 SMNVEV (reference sequence). Trimming took off 6 bases at V and 2 bases at J, with 3 bases between the two ends. CDR3 length: 11 residues.

The rearrangement joins TRBV19 to TRBJ2-6, with TRBD1 as a possible D gene (6 bases). The CDR3 is 17 residues long. V shed 4 bases and J shed 0 bases, with 13 bases lying between them. Germline values: CDR1 LNHDA, CDR2 SQIVND (reference sequence). The CDR3 nucleotides are TGTGCCAGTAGTACCGGACAGAAGACCTCTGGGGCCAACGTCCTGACTTTC. This encodes CASSTGQKTSGANVLTF.

The J gene is TRBJ2-7, the V gene TRBV28; no reliable D call. The CDR3 is 14 amino acids. The germline CDR1 and CDR2 sequences are MDHEN and SYDVKM. Deletions cut 1 base from V and 3 bases from J, with 10 bases between. CDR3: CASSLLQEFYEQYF. CDR3 nucleotide sequence: TGTGCCAGCAGTTTATTGCAGGAATTCTACGAGCAGTACTTC.

The chain employs TRBV6-6 and TRBJ2-3; the match to TRBD2 covers 9 bases. This CDR3 is 13 amino acids long. Unmatched junction bases numbered 6, after V lost 10 bases and J lost 4 bases. CDR1 MNHNY and CDR2 SVGAGI come from the germline V gene (reference sequence). The CDR3 coding sequence is TGTGCCACAGCTAGCGGGGTGGCAGATACGCAGTATTTT. As protein: CATASGVADTQYF.

The rearrangement uses TRBV6-5 and TRBJ1-1; D may be TRBD1 (5 bases). The CDR3 totals 10 residues. Germline V gene sequence: CDR1 MNHEY, CDR2 SVGAGI. Deletions cut 7 bases from V and 11 bases from J, with 11 bases between. The CDR3 bases are TGTGCCAGCAAAGACAGAAGGGCTTTCTTT. Protein: CASKDRRAFF.